The clone carrying this T cell receptor (beta chain) has just a few counts. Its specificity is not known. V dropped 3 bases and J dropped 3; count of bases not matched to a gene: 5. The CDR3 sequence is 15 residues long. The germline gives CDR1 LNHDA, CDR2 SQIVND (reference sequence). MiXCR was run by TCRdb on the reads, yielding one entry per CDR3 protein. The profile shows roughly 920,000 distinct CDR3 sequences, approximately 31% of them singletons. These data are taken from a study of T cell repertoires in cytomegalovirus infection. Study-wide points: Identification of carriers of CMV plus the relevant HLA was performed using cumulative public TCR beta family frequency.

This specimen consisted of cultured CD8+ T cells from PBMCs, obtained from culture after CMV antigen stimulation. This clonotype was sampled from a human donor in good health (CMV status not recorded). Some clones in this sample may be carry-over from other donors' samples. This chain joins TRBV19 and TRBJ2-1; 7 nucleotides align to TRBD1. In DNA form, the CDR3 reads TGTGCCAGTAGTATTGGGGACAGCAACTACAATGAGCAGTTCTTC. Translation gives CASSIGDSNYNEQFF.